This T cell receptor (beta chain) appears in the sequencing data of a study of blood T cell repertoires in COVID-19. About the research overall: Whether acute or convalescent, the COVID-19 samples came from the United States, Italy and Spain. Sample material is recorded as cDNA or gDNA derived from T cells, B-cell-depleted T cells, or PBMCs.

The germline V gene has CDR1 PRHDT and CDR2 FYEKMQ (reference sequence). Trimming took 1 base from V and 0 from J; bases not matched to a gene: 8. CDR3 length: 18 residues. As handled by the study authors: Amplification from reference gene primers served as the basis for estimated nucleated cell counts. The method was immunoSEQ multiplex PCR; TCRdb's version includes in-frame clones alone and lacks a portion of them. Clone size and the V and J calls come from that table; the DNA yielded D and trimming. This sample has roughly 43,000 clones, with around 83% found just once. The receptor comes from an older woman in a cohort sampled during active COVID-19. Material for sequencing was peripheral blood. This rearrangement joins TRBV13 to TRBJ2-1, with TRBD2 identical over 8 bases. CDR3 in DNA: TGTGCCAGCAGCTTAGAGTTCAGGAGCGGGAGCTCCTACAATGAGCAGTTCTTC. This codes for CASSLEFRSGSSYNEQFF. Drawing the rest from reference TRBV13 and TRBJ2-1, the complete variable domain is AAGVIQSPRHLIKEKRETATLKCYPIPRHDTVYWYQQGPGQDPQFLISFYEKMQSDKGSIPDRFSAQQFSDYHSELNMSSLELGDSALYFCASSLEFRSGSSYNEQFFGPGTRLTVL.